Listed here is a single TCR beta chain. The target antigen is unknown. The CDR3 runs 19 residues. Germline-derived CDR1 and CDR2 are SGHRS and YFSETQ. The junction had 13 bases not matched to a gene; V was cut back by 4 bases and J by 4 bases. This sample is drawn from a study of cytomegalovirus exposure and HLA in healthy donors. Unrecorded immune exposures were likely, despite nominal health at sampling. Study-wide points: Most CMV-associated TCR beta chains appeared HLA-restricted in a later analysis.

PCR employed 60 Vbeta and 13 Jbeta primers. Assay: immunoSEQ multiplex PCR; the TCRdb copy retains only in-frame clones and omits some. This table has about 57,000 clones, around 83% appearing once. This TCR came from a man aged 30-40 years in good health and CMV-seronegative. The source material was PBMCs. The V and J genes are TRBV5-1 and TRBJ2-1, with 14 positions matching TRBD2. CDR3 sequence: CASSRGLAGGPGGYNEQFF. The CDR3 region has the DNA TGCGCCAGCAGCAGAGGACTAGCGGGAGGCCCCGGTGGGTACAATGAGCAGTTCTTC.